The sequence of this TCR beta chain was determined in a study of post-analysis software for immune sequencing data. Sequencing libraries made from TCR beta cDNA carried unique molecular identifiers. TCRdb independently ran MiXCR on the PCR reads; one entry per CDR3 protein. The sample shows roughly 540,000 distinct CDR3 sequences, less than 40% of them seen only once. On this clonotype: Its antigen is not known.

Study outcomes and limitations: Controls had lower frequencies than patients of roughly five TRBV segments, which included TRBV5-6, TRBV5-1 and TRBV20-1.

This CDR3 contains 16 residues. Trimming at V came to 5 bases and at J to 3 bases, leaving 12 bases not matched to a gene. Germline assignment: CDR1 SGHTA and CDR2 FQGNSA. The sample consisted of blood. The genes are TRBV7-2 and TRBJ2-7, with TRBD1 matching over 8 bases. This TCR was sampled from a girl younger than 18 with multiple sclerosis. CDR3 DNA: TGTGCCAGCAGCCCCGGAGGGTGGACAGGGATCTACGAGCAGTACTTC. Its translation is CASSPGGWTGIYEQYF.